This T cell receptor (beta chain) appears in the sequencing data of a study of shared clonotypes between healthy human individuals. Study results and caveats: What naive subsets generally showed was a larger estimated richness than memory subsets showed.

The V gene lost 0 bases and the J gene lost 0 bases, with 2 bases spanning the gap. This CDR3 has 14 amino acids. CDR1 and CDR2 (germline): SGHNT, YENEEA. Naive CD8 populations comprised CD45RO-negative cells positively selected for CCR7, excluding terminally differentiated effector memory CD45RA+ cells. Sequenced by immunoSEQ multiplex PCR; TCRdb stores in-frame clones only, minus some. The sample gives hundreds of thousands of clones, 95% to 98% of which show up once; 0.3% is in the top ten. Regarding this clone: Its antigen is undetermined.

The source is a man aged 25 to 45 in good health. The J gene is TRBJ2-2, the V gene TRBV11-3, with unresolved D. Sequenced material: naive CD8+ T cells sorted from blood. The CDR3 sequence: CASSLDANTGELFF. The CDR3 nucleotides read TGTGCCAGCAGCTTAGACGCGAACACCGGGGAGCTGTTTTTT.